Many counts were recorded for the clone carrying this T cell receptor beta chain. Its antigen is unidentified. Libraries for TCR beta were made by quantitative 5'-RACE with molecular barcodes. Using its own MiXCR run on the 5' RACE reads, TCRdb lists one record per CDR3 protein. The sample yields 250,000 to 400,000 distinct CDR3 sequences, about 9.9% seen once. The data stem from a study of CD8 T cells in ankylosing spondylitis. This CDR3 has 16 amino acids. V lost 6 bases, J lost 2 bases, and 7 bases stayed unmatched. Study results and limitations: Characteristic of ankylosing spondylitis blood, it appeared, was a TCR beta motif comprising roughly eight highly homologous variants. The study looked at matched synovial fluid samples from ankylosing spondylitis patients. Disease-linked clones were reported to be significantly enriched there.

The chain combines TRBV12-3 or TRBV12-4 with TRBJ2-1; 10 bases fit TRBD2. The sequenced material came from blood, either unsorted or a sorted T cell fraction (not recorded which). The source of this sequence is a female donor with ankylosing spondylitis or in good health (not recorded which). CDR3 bases: TGTGCCAGCAGCTTGGGGCTAGCGGGAGCCTACAATGAGCAGTTCTTC. As protein: CASSLGLAGAYNEQFF.